The 23 T cell receptor beta chains reported below all come from one sample, sequenced in a study of Graves' ophthalmopathy and Graves' hyperthyroidism. The authors amplified TCR beta CDR3 regions from RNA transcripts. First-round RT-PCR employed HTBI primers, with a second-round multiplex PCR after it. TCRdb reprocessed the multiplex PCR reads with MiXCR, giving one entry per CDR3 protein. The sample has 450,000 or so distinct CDR3 sequences; approximately 15% are singletons. Sequencing used blood. Receptors originate from a woman in her twenties or thirties with Graves' ophthalmopathy.

This clonotype occurred a few times. DNA of the CDR3: TGTGCCCGCCCGGGCTTGGGGGCTAGCGGAGCCTACGAGCAGTACTTC. Translated: CARPGLGASGAYEQYF. The chain is built from TRBV6-1 and TRBJ2-7; D is possibly TRBD2 (7 bases). Looked up from germline, CDR1 is MNHNS and CDR2 is SASEGT. Deletions cut 11 bases from V and 2 bases from J, with 25 bases between. The CDR3 has 16 amino acids.

This clonotype came up a few times. V is TRBV6-5 and J is TRBJ1-2; D unclear. This CDR3 has 13 residues. Germline-derived CDR1 and CDR2 are MNHEY and SVGAGI. V gave up 0 bases and J gave up 6 bases, with 8 bases separating them. The CDR3 sequence is CASSYSGPNGYTF. The CDR3, as DNA: TGTGCCAGCAGTTACTCCGGGCCGAATGGCTACACCTTC.

This clonotype occurred many times. The chain recombines TRBV30 with TRBJ2-6; D uncertain. This CDR3 has 12 residues. Germline V gives CDR1 GTSNPN, CDR2 SVGIG (reference sequence). V shed 2 bases and J shed 4 bases, with 3 bases lying between them. The CDR3 loop is CAWSRGANVLTF. Here the CDR3 DNA reads TGTGCCTGGAGTCGGGGGGCCAACGTCCTGACTTTC.

In its sample, this clonotype was seen many times. The chain is built from TRBV6-1 and TRBJ1-6, with D perhaps TRBD1 (5 bases). V lost 10 bases and J lost 6, with 16 bases in between. This CDR3 has 14 residues. The germline V gene has CDR1 MNHNS and CDR2 SASEGT. CDR3 in DNA: TGTGCCACCCAAAAGGCCCAGGGTAATTCACCCCTCCACTTT. Translation gives CATQKAQGNSPLHF.

This clonotype was observed a handful of times. The chain recombines TRBV27 with TRBJ2-6, with a tentative D call TRBD1 (6 bases). V was cut by 5 bases and J by 2 bases, with 10 bases left in between. Germline loops: CDR1 MNHEY, CDR2 SMNVEV (reference sequence). The CDR3 runs 15 residues. CDR3 region: CASSETGTGANVLTF. Written as DNA, the CDR3 is TGTGCCAGCAGTGAAACAGGGACTGGGGCCAACGTCCTGACTTTC.

Comments on this clonotype: Mismatch with germline at one junction end may stem from a read error. The rearrangement joins TRBV12-3 or TRBV12-4 to TRBJ2-7, with no clear D. The CDR3 length is 13 residues. The CDR3 sequence is CATSDQLSYEQYF. CDR3 nucleotides: TGTGCCACCAGTGATCAACTCTCCTACGAGCAGTACTTC.

The chain has TRBV12-5 and TRBJ2-5; the match to TRBD2 covers 13 bases. In germline, CDR1 is LGHNT, CDR2 FRNRAP. V trimming: 7 bases; J trimming: 4 bases; junction bases outside the gene matches: 12. CDR3 size: 17 residues. CDR3 loop: CASALRVLAGGIETQYF. The DNA for the CDR3 is TGTGCTAGTGCCCTCAGGGTACTAGCGGGGGGGATAGAGACCCAGTACTTC.

For this clonotype: A much larger clonotype is one base distant, so this may be a read error. This chain uses TRBV5-1 with TRBJ2-7, with D maybe TRBD2 (6 bases). The CDR3 is 13 residues long. CDR1 is SGHRS and CDR2 is YFSETQ in the germline V gene. Trimming stripped 0 bases from V and 6 bases from J, with 10 bases between. CDR3 DNA: TGCGCCAGCAGCTTGGGCGGGACGTCCGAGCAGTACTTC. This encodes CASSLGGTSEQYF.

This clonotype was detected ten times or more. The CDR3 reads CASRIQGGPNQPQHF. As DNA, the CDR3 is TGTGCCAGCAGGATACAGGGGGGGCCAAATCAGCCCCAGCATTTT. The chain is built from TRBV6-5 and TRBJ1-5; 8 bases align to TRBD1. Germline assignment: CDR1 MNHEY and CDR2 SVGAGI. The CDR3 sequence is 15 residues long. V lost 6 bases, J lost 4 bases, and 8 bases stayed unmatched.

The chain recombines TRBV4-1 with TRBJ1-5; D gene ambiguous. CDR1 is MGHRA and CDR2 is YSYEKL in the germline V gene. The CDR3 covers 15 residues. The germline V and J ends were trimmed by 3 bases and 4 bases, with 13 bases remaining between them. The CDR3 loop is CASSQSTGQNQPQHF. The CDR3 DNA follows: TGCGCCAGCAGCCAGTCGACTGGCCAGAATCAGCCCCAGCATTTT.

The chain joins TRBV28 to TRBJ1-3; D may be TRBD1 (5 bases). Deletions cut 3 bases from V and 3 bases from J, with 9 bases between. This CDR3 is built from 14 residues. Germline lookup yields CDR1 MDHEN and CDR2 SYDVKM. The CDR3 sequence is CASSFGGIGNTIYF. CDR3 in DNA: TGTGCCAGCAGTTTTGGGGGTATTGGAAACACCATATATTTT.

The table lists this clonotype with many counts. The genes are TRBV29-1 and TRBJ2-7; no reliable D call. The CDR3 contains 12 residues. Trimming left V 7 bases short and J 4 bases short, with 14 bases between. CDR1 is SQVTM, CDR2 ANQGSEA, per germline. The CDR3 loop is CSGKGPGYEQYF. CDR3 bases: TGCAGCGGCAAAGGTCCCGGGTACGAGCAGTACTTC.

At least ten counts were recorded for this clonotype. V is TRBV20-1 and J is TRBJ2-2, with a possible D match to TRBD1 (5 bases). The CDR3 loop spans 15 amino acids. The germline V gene encodes CDR1 DFQATT and CDR2 SNEGSKA (reference sequence). Trimming pared 3 bases from V and 4 bases from J, leaving 15 bases between. The CDR3 protein is CSARSEQESTGELFF. For the CDR3, the DNA is TGCAGTGCTAGGTCCGAACAGGAAAGCACCGGGGAGCTGTTTTTT.

In its sample, this clonotype was seen many times. CDR3 protein: CASSFPENYGYTF. The DNA of the CDR3 is TGTGCCAGCAGTTTTCCAGAAAACTATGGCTACACCTTC. The chain carries TRBV12-3 or TRBV12-4 and TRBJ1-2, with D unclear. Trimming cost V 3 bases and J 2 bases, with 7 bases left between them. This CDR3 is built from 13 residues.

The sample holds many counts of this clonotype. The V and J genes are TRBV7-8 and TRBJ2-2; D is ambiguous. Germline V gene data show CDR1 as SGHVS and CDR2 as FQNEAQ. Trimming stripped 1 base from V and 4 bases from J, with 16 bases between. The CDR3 spans 17 residues. CDR3 bases: TGTGCCAGCAGCTTAGGTATCGGACCAAGAATCACCGGGGAGCTGTTTTTT. Protein sequence: CASSLGIGPRITGELFF.

The chain combines TRBV20-1 with TRBJ1-2; D remains ambiguous. V lost 1 base and J lost 4, with 10 bases in between. The CDR3 runs to 13 residues. Germline CDR1 DFQATT, CDR2 SNEGSKA (reference sequence). CDR3 sequence: CSARGTEIYGYTF. CDR3 in DNA: TGCAGTGCTAGAGGGACGGAGATCTATGGCTACACCTTC.

A few counts support this clonotype. This chain joins TRBV3-1 and TRBJ1-1; 9 nucleotides line up with TRBD1. The V gene's germline CDR1 is LGHDT and CDR2 YNNKEL (reference sequence). J was trimmed by 5 bases and V by 2 bases; bases with no gene match: 3. The CDR3 consists of 14 residues. The CDR3 DNA is TGTGCCAGCAGCCAACGGACAGGGGAAACTGAAGCTTTCTTT. Translating it yields CASSQRTGETEAFF.

CDR3 in DNA: TGTGCCAGCAGTTTGAGGGGGGTTGGCTACGAGCAGTACTTC. Translated: CASSLRGVGYEQYF. The V call is TRBV28, the J call TRBJ2-7; D possibly uses TRBD1 or TRBD2 (6 bases each). This CDR3 contains 14 residues. The germline gives CDR1 MDHEN, CDR2 SYDVKM. The V and J ends lost 3 bases and 3 bases respectively, with 12 bases between them.

Notes on this clonotype: The junction does not match germline at one end; this may be a read error. The rearrangement uses TRBV12-3 or TRBV12-4 and TRBJ2-5, with D possibly TRBD2 on 5 matching bases. The CDR3 loop spans 13 amino acids. Here the CDR3 reads CASSLHRQETEDF. CDR3 nucleotides: TGTGCCAGCAGTTTACACAGACAAGAGACGGAGGACTTC.

In its sample, this clonotype was seen many times. The chain employs TRBV11-2 and TRBJ2-7, with 7 bases that match TRBD1. The CDR3 has 14 residues. V gave up 5 bases and J gave up 1 base; unmatched junction bases: 5. Looked up from germline, CDR1 is SGHAT and CDR2 is FQNNGV. The CDR3 nucleotides are TGTGCCAGCAGCCCGGACAGGCAGTCCTACGAGCAGTACTTC. This codes for CASSPDRQSYEQYF.

The chain carries TRBV12-3 or TRBV12-4 and TRBJ1-6; perhaps TRBD1 as D (5 bases). Trimming shortened V by 7 bases and J by 2 bases, and 18 bases separated the two germline ends. The CDR3 length is 17 residues. The CDR3 reads CASTPGVLTAYNSPLHF. In DNA, the CDR3 is TGTGCCAGCACCCCGGGGGTCCTGACAGCCTATAATTCACCCCTCCACTTT.

The chain links TRBV6-1 to TRBJ1-1, with D tentatively TRBD1 (6 bases). CDR3 length: 14 residues. Germline assignment: CDR1 MNHNS and CDR2 SASEGT. Trimming shortened V by 7 bases and J by 6 bases, and 18 bases separated the two germline ends. The CDR3 DNA sequence: TGTGCCAGCATGAGCCCAGGGGCCCGGGCTGAAGCTTTCTTT. It codes for CASMSPGARAEAFF.

The chain has TRBV20-1 and TRBJ1-1; the D is unclear. Trimming stripped 1 base from V and 6 bases from J, with 15 bases between. Germline lookup yields CDR1 DFQATT and CDR2 SNEGSKA (reference sequence). The CDR3 consists of 14 residues. The CDR3 protein is CSARVFMDSAEAFF. Here the CDR3 DNA reads TGCAGTGCTAGAGTTTTCATGGACTCAGCTGAAGCTTTCTTT.